Below, one T cell receptor (beta chain) is given with its context. A much bigger clone sits one base away, suggesting this may be a read error. Germline V gene lookup returns CDR1 SGHDT and CDR2 YYEEEE. The CDR3 is 16 residues long. This entry is derived from a study of molecular identifiers for immune sequencing clone quantification. TCRdb re-called the PCR reads with MiXCR, one entry per CDR3 protein. The sample lists about 100,000 distinct CDR3 sequences, around 30% occurring once. The V and J genes are TRBV5-6 and TRBJ2-7; D perhaps matches TRBD1 (6 bases). Sequenced material: naive CD8+ T cells from blood, with Jurkat cell RNA spiked in. This sample's subset: FACS-sorted CD8+CD4-CCR7+CD45RA+ naive T cells. The sequence came from a human donor in good health. Some libraries in this study had Jurkat cell RNA spiked in. The CDR3 is CASSLVTTVRGREQHF. Here the CDR3 DNA reads TGTGCCAGCAGCTTGGTTACCACGGTCAGGGGACGCGAGCAGCACTTC.